A single sample gave rise to the 30 T cell receptor beta chains below, sequenced in a study of blood T cell repertoires in COVID-19. Clones were read by immunoSEQ multiplex PCR, and TCRdb kept only the in-frame ones, dropping some. The profile covers approximately 300,000 clones, with around 90% appearing a single time and roughly 6.3% taken by the ten largest. The specimen sequenced was peripheral blood. The receptor source for this set is a woman aged 50 to 60 with COVID-19, enrolled during active disease.

The V call is TRBV7-9, the J call TRBJ2-2; no definite D call. Germline values: CDR1 SEHNR, CDR2 FQNEAQ (reference sequence). The V gene lost 3 bases and the J gene lost 2 bases, with 7 bases spanning the gap. CDR3 length: 14 residues. The DNA of the CDR3 is TGTGCCAGCAGCTTTGAACTAAACACCGGGGAGCTGTTTTTT. It yields the protein CASSFELNTGELFF.

This chain connects TRBV29-1 to TRBJ1-1, with TRBD1 matching over 7 bases. Germline V gene data show CDR1 as SQVTM and CDR2 as ANQGSEA. The CDR3 is made up of 13 amino acids. V gave up 6 bases and J gave up 5 bases; unmatched junction bases: 9. CDR3 amino acids: CSVLQGSGTEAFF. The CDR3 DNA sequence: TGCAGCGTACTACAGGGGAGTGGAACTGAAGCTTTCTTT. The whole variable domain, remainder taken from reference TRBV29-1 and TRBJ1-1, is SAVISQKPSRDICQRGTSLTIQCQVDSQVTMMFWYRQQPGQSLTLIATANQGSEATYESGFVIDKFPISRPNLTFSTLTVSNMSPEDSSIYLCSVLQGSGTEAFFGQGTRLTVV.

V and J are TRBV19 and TRBJ1-3; TRBD1 agrees at 7 bases. The germline CDR1 and CDR2 sequences are LNHDA and SQIVND (reference sequence). The V gene end was trimmed by 5 bases and the J gene end by 0 bases; junction bases not matched to a gene: 7. The CDR3 contains 16 residues. The CDR3 reads CASSLPTGYSGNTIYF. The CDR3 nucleotides read TGTGCCAGTAGTCTCCCGACAGGGTACTCTGGAAACACCATATATTTT.

The genes are TRBV4-3 and TRBJ2-2; D gene unclear. CDR3 length: 16 residues. Between the trimmed V and J ends, which lost 0 bases and 1 base, there was a span of 9 bases. Looked up from germline, CDR1 is LGHNA and CDR2 is YSLEER. CDR3 loop: CASSQEIGGNTGELFF. The CDR3 DNA follows: TGCGCCAGCAGCCAAGAGATCGGTGGGAACACCGGGGAGCTGTTTTTT.

This chain links TRBV29-1 with TRBJ2-5; D perhaps matches TRBD1 (5 bases). Trimming stripped 4 bases from V and 2 bases from J, with 5 bases between. The CDR3 covers 11 residues. Germline CDR1 and CDR2: SQVTM and ANQGSEA. CDR3 sequence reads: CSVGQQETQYF. The DNA of the CDR3 is TGCAGCGTTGGACAGCAAGAGACCCAGTACTTC.

This chain links TRBV5-5 with TRBJ2-1; 9 positions match TRBD2. The germline V gene encodes CDR1 SGHKS and CDR2 YYEKEE (reference sequence). After removal of 0 bases from V and 0 bases from J, the junction contained 4 bases not matched to a gene. This CDR3 region has 17 residues. The CDR3 region is CASSLVKREASYNEQFF. The CDR3 nucleotides read TGTGCCAGCAGCTTGGTGAAGCGGGAGGCCTCCTACAATGAGCAGTTCTTC.

The chain employs TRBV7-2 and TRBJ2-3, with D possibly TRBD2 on 6 matching bases. Germline lookup yields CDR1 SGHTA and CDR2 FQGNSA. The germline V and J ends were trimmed by 1 base and 1 base, with 9 bases remaining between them. The CDR3 sequence is 15 residues long. The CDR3 here is CASSLDVAGTDTQYF. The CDR3 DNA follows: TGTGCCAGCAGCTTAGATGTAGCGGGCACAGATACGCAGTATTTT.

This clone was recorded a few times. The chain carries TRBV29-1 and TRBJ1-3; 10 bases are shared with TRBD1. V lost 6 bases, J lost 5 bases, and 7 bases stayed unmatched. In germline, CDR1 is SQVTM, CDR2 ANQGSEA. This CDR3 comprises 14 residues. The chain's CDR3 is CSVRPGQGRNTIYF. CDR3 coding DNA: TGCAGCGTAAGACCGGGACAGGGGAGAAACACCATATATTTT.

This clone showed up just once. This chain uses TRBV27 with TRBJ1-6; the D gene is possibly TRBD1 (5 bases). V dropped 4 bases and J dropped 5 bases, with 12 bases sitting between them. Looked up from germline, CDR1 is MNHEY and CDR2 is SMNVEV (reference sequence). This CDR3 is 15 amino acids long. The CDR3 DNA reads TGTGCCAGCAGTTACGTCAGGGCGGATAATTCACCCCTCCACTTT. Its translation: CASSYVRADNSPLHF.

This clone appeared once. The V gene is TRBV3-1 (or the pseudogene TRBV3-2), the J gene TRBJ1-2, with D tentatively TRBD1 (5 bases). Germline-derived CDR1 and CDR2 are LGHDT and YNNKEL (reference sequence). V lost 1 base, J lost 7 bases, and 13 bases lay in between. The CDR3 has 14 residues. This chain's CDR3 is CASSQGWGGSGYTF. The DNA for the CDR3 is TGTGCCAGCAGCCAAGGATGGGGGGGGTCTGGCTACACCTTC.

The table lists this clone with a count of one. V gene TRBV7-2 combines with J gene TRBJ2-7; 7 bases are a match to TRBD1. J lost 2 bases, V lost 6 bases, and 1 base had no gene match. The CDR3 covers 12 residues. The germline gives CDR1 SGHTA, CDR2 FQGNSA. For the CDR3, the DNA is TGTGCCAGCAGAACAGGGGCCTACGAGCAGTACTTC. This translates into CASRTGAYEQYF.

The chain uses TRBV4-2 and TRBJ2-7, with 7 bases that match TRBD2. V shed 4 bases and J 1 base; nucleotides not matched to a gene: 7. Germline values: CDR1 LGHNA, CDR2 YNFKEQ. This CDR3 is 15 amino acids long. Here the CDR3 DNA reads TGTGCCAGCAGCCCTACCCGGGGAGGGTCCTACGAGCAGTACTTC. Residues: CASSPTRGGSYEQYF.

The J gene is TRBJ2-7, the V gene TRBV3-1 (or the pseudogene TRBV3-2); 12 nucleotides match TRBD2. Losses at the gene ends were 2 bases for V and 6 bases for J; bases not matched to a gene: 5. The CDR3 covers 15 residues. CDR1 is LGHDT, CDR2 YNNKEL, per germline (reference sequence). CDR3 coding DNA: TGTGCCAGCAGCCAACAGACTAGCGGGAGAGTCGAGCAGTACTTC. Translating it yields CASSQQTSGRVEQYF.

The CDR3 DNA reads TGTGCCAGCAGTGAACTCAGGGGGACGAACACTGAAGCTTTCTTT. It specifies CASSELRGTNTEAFF. The chain couples TRBV2 to TRBJ1-1, with 7 bases fitting TRBD1. Germline V gene lookup returns CDR1 SNHLY and CDR2 FYNNEI. V was pared by 2 bases and J by 1 base, with 4 bases of the junction left unmatched. The CDR3 spans 15 residues.

The chain links TRBV2 to TRBJ2-1, with 8 bases aligning to TRBD2. Germline CDR1 SNHLY, CDR2 FYNNEI. Trimming cost V 6 bases and J 5 bases; bases outside gene matches: 9. This CDR3 spans 15 amino acids. In nucleotides, the CDR3 is TGTGCCAGCAGGCGGGGGGATAGTGTCCACAATGAGCAGTTCTTC. Protein sequence: CASRRGDSVHNEQFF.

This clone was seen only once. The V call is TRBV27, the J call TRBJ2-1, with 8 bases that match TRBD2. The germline V gene encodes CDR1 MNHEY and CDR2 SMNVEV (reference sequence). The V segment lost 4 bases and the J segment 4 bases; nucleotides outside the gene matches: 6. The CDR3 sequence is 15 residues long. Here the CDR3 reads CASSSPGTRYNEQFF. The CDR3 nucleotides are TGTGCCAGCAGTTCCCCCGGGACTAGATACAATGAGCAGTTCTTC.

The V and J genes are TRBV15 and TRBJ1-1; 7 bases align to TRBD1. This CDR3 has 15 residues. J was trimmed by 11 bases and V by 3 bases; bases with no gene match: 15. The germline V gene encodes CDR1 LNHNV and CDR2 YYDKDF (reference sequence). CDR3 region: CATSSRKGGRYKAFF. DNA for the CDR3: TGTGCCACCAGCAGTAGAAAAGGGGGCCGTTACAAGGCTTTCTTT.

Comments on this clone: The sample has other DNA sequences that encode this CDR3 too. The chain is built from TRBV5-4 and TRBJ2-1; TRBD1 matches at 7 bases. The CDR3 runs 15 residues. V lost 0 bases, J lost 4 bases, and 4 bases stayed unmatched. The germline V gene encodes CDR1 SGHNT and CDR2 YYREEE (reference sequence). The CDR3 here is CASSLGQGSYNEQFF. DNA of the CDR3: TGTGCCAGCAGCTTGGGACAGGGATCTTACAATGAGCAGTTCTTC.

This chain joins TRBV4-1 and TRBJ1-1; tentatively, D is TRBD1 (5 bases). The CDR3 runs to 17 residues. With 0 bases removed from V and 1 base from J, the gap between germline ends came to 15 bases. The germline CDR1 and CDR2 sequences are MGHRA and YSYEKL. As DNA, the CDR3 is TGCGCCAGCAGCCAAGATTTTTCGGGGGGAAAGAACACTGAAGCTTTCTTT. Its translation is CASSQDFSGGKNTEAFF.

The chain employs TRBV6-5 and TRBJ2-2; 11 bases align to TRBD1. V was pared by 7 bases and J by 5 bases, with 3 bases of the junction left unmatched. Germline-derived CDR1 and CDR2 are MNHEY and SVGAGI. The length of the CDR3 is 14 residues. The CDR3 coding sequence is TGTGCCAGCATCCGGGACAGGGGGACCGGGGAGCTGTTTTTT. Its translation is CASIRDRGTGELFF.

The chain recombines TRBV3-1 (or the pseudogene TRBV3-2) with TRBJ2-3, with D possibly TRBD1 on 6 matching bases. Germline-derived CDR1 and CDR2 are LGHDT and YNNKEL (reference sequence). The ends were cut back, 4 bases at V and 1 base at J, with 12 bases in the middle. The CDR3 loop spans 15 amino acids. CDR3 protein: CASSLTGHRTDTQYF. In DNA, the CDR3 is TGTGCCAGCAGCCTAACGGGACATCGCACAGATACGCAGTATTTT.

The rearrangement joins TRBV7-6 to TRBJ1-2, with D maybe TRBD1 (5 bases). Germline V gene sequence: CDR1 SGHVS, CDR2 FNYEAQ. The CDR3 spans 15 residues. V lost 2 bases and J 8 bases, leaving 18 bases between the germline ends. The CDR3 here is CASSLLGGEATGYTF. DNA of the CDR3: TGTGCCAGCAGCTTACTCGGAGGGGAAGCGACGGGCTACACCTTC. Drawing the rest from reference TRBV7-6 and TRBJ1-2, the complete variable domain is GAGVSQSPRYKVTKRGQDVALRCDPISGHVSLYWYRQALGQGPEFLTYFNYEAQQDKSGLPNDRFSAERPEGSISTLTIQRTEQRDSAMYRCASSLLGGEATGYTFGSGTRLTVV.

The chain combines TRBV5-4 with TRBJ1-1; the D gene is possibly TRBD1 (5 bases). CDR1 is SGHNT and CDR2 is YYREEE in the germline V gene (reference sequence). The V end lost 4 bases, the J end lost 1 base, and 11 bases lay between the germline ends. The CDR3 runs 14 residues. In nucleotides, the CDR3 is TGTGCCAGCAGCCCCAGACAGCCGAACACTGAAGCTTTCTTT. Protein: CASSPRQPNTEAFF.

The CDR3 nucleotides are TGTGCCAGCAGCTGGGGACAGGGGGCCAATGAGCAGTTCTTC. This translates into CASSWGQGANEQFF. This chain joins TRBV9 and TRBJ2-1; 12 bases map to TRBD1. Germline-derived CDR1 and CDR2 are SGDLS and YYNGEE. V was pared by 4 bases and J by 6 bases, with 2 bases of the junction left unmatched. The CDR3 totals 14 residues.

The chain employs TRBV19 and TRBJ2-2; D may be TRBD2 (6 bases). CDR1 and CDR2 from the germline V gene are LNHDA and SQIVND (reference sequence). The V end was cut by 5 bases, the J end by 7 bases, with 14 bases between. CDR3 length: 14 amino acids. The CDR3 sequence: CASSPWTGVGELFF. The CDR3 DNA reads as TGTGCCAGTAGTCCCTGGACGGGGGTCGGGGAGCTGTTTTTT.

The chain is built from TRBV7-2 and TRBJ2-1, with D possibly matching TRBD2 (5 bases). With 3 bases removed from V and 3 bases from J, the gap between germline ends came to 12 bases. The germline V gene encodes CDR1 SGHTA and CDR2 FQGNSA. The CDR3 loop spans 15 amino acids. The CDR3 is CASSFRAGLYNEQFF. The CDR3 DNA reads as TGTGCCAGCAGCTTCCGTGCAGGACTCTACAATGAGCAGTTCTTC.

In its sample, this clone was seen once. This sequence joins TRBV12-5 and TRBJ2-1; D perhaps matches TRBD2 (6 bases). Trimming took off 2 bases at V and 4 bases at J, with 12 bases between the two ends. CDR3 size: 15 residues. Germline-derived CDR1 and CDR2 are LGHNT and FRNRAP. CDR3 nucleotides: TGTGCTAGTGGTTTGACGGGAGTAAGGTACAATGAGCAGTTCTTC. Translation gives CASGLTGVRYNEQFF.

This clone was recorded a few times. The chain uses TRBV7-9 and TRBJ1-1, with D possibly matching TRBD1 (6 bases). Deletions cut 2 bases from V and 5 bases from J, with 12 bases between. The CDR3 has 14 amino acids. CDR1 and CDR2 (germline): SEHNR, FQNEAQ (reference sequence). DNA of the CDR3: TGTGCCAGCAGCTTACAGGGGAGTGGGACTGAAGCTTTCTTT. Its protein is CASSLQGSGTEAFF.

The genes are TRBV2 and TRBJ2-2; D may be TRBD2 (6 bases). The V gene's germline CDR1 is SNHLY and CDR2 FYNNEI. The V end was cut by 4 bases, the J end by 4 bases, with 10 bases between. There are 14 residues in the CDR3. The CDR3 DNA sequence: TGTGCCAGCAGTGGACTAGTGAGCACCGGGGAGCTGTTTTTT. Its translation is CASSGLVSTGELFF.

This clone showed up just once. This sequence joins TRBV5-6 and TRBJ2-7; D might be TRBD1 (6 bases). The CDR3 is made up of 17 amino acids. Germline CDR1 SGHDT, CDR2 YYEEEE. Trimming left V 0 bases short and J 0 bases short, with 16 bases between. CDR3 coding DNA: TGTGCCAGCAGCTTGGCCTTATCGGGACAAAACTCCTACGAGCAGTACTTC. Protein: CASSLALSGQNSYEQYF.